This TCR beta chain is drawn from a study of T cell responses to AZD1222 COVID-19 vaccine. Study-wide points: With two AZD1222 doses given, Spike-specific TCR breadth and depth both rose.

Data came from immunoSEQ multiplex PCR; TCRdb stores just in-frame clones and leaves some out. The sample consists of 140,000 to 150,000 clones, 70% to 90% of them appearing once. Note on this clone: Its antigen is undetermined.

This CDR3 contains 16 residues. V lost 4 bases to trimming and J lost 5 bases, with 18 bases between them. Germline CDR1 and CDR2: LGHDT and YNNKEL (reference sequence). This chain uses TRBV3-1 (or the pseudogene TRBV3-2) with TRBJ2-1, with D possibly being TRBD2 (6 bases). This clonotype was obtained from an adult in good health. Sample: peripheral blood, taken on day 0 of AZD1222 vaccination. The chain's CDR3 is CASSRSGGIRNNEQFF. For the CDR3, the DNA is TGTGCCAGCAGCCGCTCTGGAGGGATCCGCAACAATGAGCAGTTCTTC.